This paragraph reports one T cell receptor (beta chain). Germline CDR1 SGHRS, CDR2 YFSETQ. The CDR3 covers 15 residues. Losses at the gene ends were 6 bases for V and 8 bases for J; bases not matched to a gene: 8. The PCR ran on 60 Vbeta and 13 Jbeta primers. Repertoires were generated with immunoSEQ multiplex PCR, while TCRdb's copy carries only in-frame clones and drops some. This table has about 59,000 clones, about 80% appearing once. These data come from a study of cytomegalovirus exposure and HLA in healthy donors. This clonotype was obtained from a human donor in good health. This chain connects TRBV5-1 to TRBJ1-6; 10 bases fit TRBD1. The sample consisted of PBMCs. The CDR3 DNA follows: TGCGCCAGCAAGAGGACAGGGGGTATGGATTCACCCCTCCACTTT. This codes for CASKRTGGMDSPLHF.